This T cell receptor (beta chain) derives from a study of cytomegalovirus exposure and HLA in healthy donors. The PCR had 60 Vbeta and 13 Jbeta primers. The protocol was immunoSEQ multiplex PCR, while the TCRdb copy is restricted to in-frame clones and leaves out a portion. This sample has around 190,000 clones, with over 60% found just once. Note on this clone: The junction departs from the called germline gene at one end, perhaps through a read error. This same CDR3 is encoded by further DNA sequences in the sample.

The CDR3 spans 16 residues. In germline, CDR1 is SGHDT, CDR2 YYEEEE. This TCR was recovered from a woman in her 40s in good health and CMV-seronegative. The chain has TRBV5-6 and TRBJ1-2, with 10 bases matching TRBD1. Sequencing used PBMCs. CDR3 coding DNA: TGCGCCAGCAGCTTGGAAATGGGACAGGGGAATTCCTTTAGACTCTTC. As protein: CASSLEMGQGNSFRLF.